Below, 18 T cell receptor beta chains from the same sample are listed, as sequenced in a study of blood T cell repertoires in COVID-19. Libraries were prepared by immunoSEQ multiplex PCR; TCRdb keeps only in-frame clonotypes and omits some of them. The table records 50,000 or so clones, more than 75% of them present only once. Input material: peripheral blood. The origin of the receptors is a man in his forties or fifties with active COVID-19.

The chain links TRBV5-1 to TRBJ1-1, with D possibly TRBD1 on 6 matching bases. Trimming stripped 4 bases from V and 6 bases from J, with 13 bases between. CDR1 and CDR2 (germline): SGHRS, YFSETQ. This CDR3 is 13 amino acids long. CDR3 DNA: TGCGCCAGCAGCCTCACACAGGGTTCTGAAGCTTTCTTT. Translation gives CASSLTQGSEAFF.

The chain is built from TRBV6-5 and TRBJ2-1, with TRBD2 as a possible D gene (5 bases). CDR1 and CDR2 from the germline V gene are MNHEY and SVGAGI. V was trimmed by 0 bases and J by 5 bases, leaving 14 bases between them. The length of the CDR3 is 16 residues. The CDR3 DNA reads as TGTGCCAGCAGTTACTCCCTACCCCCGGAGGACAATGAGCAGTTCTTC. It codes for CASSYSLPPEDNEQFF.

The rearrangement joins TRBV5-6 to TRBJ2-7; 10 nucleotides align to TRBD2. Germline trimming cut 1 base from V and 0 bases from J; bases unmatched to any gene: 1. This CDR3 has 15 residues. CDR1 and CDR2 (germline): SGHDT, YYEEEE. CDR3: CASSLSGGASYEQYF. The CDR3 bases are TGTGCCAGCAGCTTGAGCGGGGGGGCCTCCTACGAGCAGTACTTC.

The DNA for the CDR3 is TGCGCCAGCCGACAGGGATTCGGCACTGAAGCTTTCTTT. Translating it yields CASRQGFGTEAFF. The chain carries TRBV5-1 and TRBJ1-1; 7 positions match TRBD1. J was trimmed by 4 bases and V by 7 bases; bases with no gene match: 7. Looked up from germline, CDR1 is SGHRS and CDR2 is YFSETQ. CDR3 size: 13 residues.

The V and J genes are TRBV19 and TRBJ2-1; 8 positions agree with TRBD2. This CDR3 spans 15 amino acids. The V gene end was trimmed by 1 base and the J gene end by 7 bases; junction bases not matched to a gene: 6. Germline V CDR1 and CDR2: LNHDA, SQIVND (reference sequence). CDR3 region: CASSIAGGRNNEQFF. In nucleotides, the CDR3 is TGTGCCAGTAGTATAGCGGGGGGGCGTAATAATGAGCAGTTCTTC.

V and J are TRBV10-3 and TRBJ2-1; D unclear. Germline assignment: CDR1 ENHRY and CDR2 SYGVKD. The CDR3 sequence is 12 residues long. Trimming pared 4 bases from V and 7 bases from J, leaving 8 bases between. This CDR3 reads CAISGPKNEQFF. The CDR3, as DNA: TGTGCCATCAGTGGGCCGAAAAATGAGCAGTTCTTC.

The gene calls are TRBV6-5 and TRBJ2-5; a possible D gene is TRBD2 (5 bases). V was cut by 6 bases and J by 3 bases, with 11 bases left in between. Germline V gene sequence: CDR1 MNHEY, CDR2 SVGAGI. This CDR3 is built from 13 residues. CDR3 loop: CASSRTGEETQYF. The CDR3, as DNA: TGTGCCAGCAGCAGGACTGGGGAAGAGACCCAGTACTTC.

The V call is TRBV5-4, the J call TRBJ2-3; D not certain. The CDR3 is 14 residues long. CDR1 is SGHNT and CDR2 is YYREEE in the germline V gene (reference sequence). The V gene lost 0 bases and the J gene lost 6 bases, with 11 bases spanning the gap. The CDR3 spells CASSLGQVGDTQYF. The CDR3 DNA follows: TGTGCCAGCAGCTTGGGGCAGGTGGGCGATACGCAGTATTTT.

This clone was seen more than once but under ten times. This chain connects TRBV4-1 to TRBJ2-7, with a weak D call TRBD2 (6 bases). The CDR3 extends over 13 amino acids. Germline CDR1 MGHRA, CDR2 YSYEKL. Deletions cut 0 bases from V and 9 bases from J, with 12 bases between. The DNA for the CDR3 is TGCGCCAGCAGCCAAGATAGGAGGGGTGGGCAGTACTTC. Encoded protein: CASSQDRRGGQYF.

This chain links TRBV18 with TRBJ2-7; 11 positions match TRBD1. Germline V gene lookup returns CDR1 KGHSH and CDR2 LQKENI. This CDR3 is built from 14 residues. The junction had 3 bases not matched to a gene; V was cut back by 2 bases and J by 6 bases. CDR3 nucleotides: TGTGCCAGCTCACCAGGACAGGGGGCGGGCGAGCAGTACTTC. This translates into CASSPGQGAGEQYF.

This rearrangement joins TRBV9 to TRBJ1-2, with D unclear. The CDR3 is 13 amino acids. Germline V CDR1 and CDR2: SGDLS, YYNGEE. Trimming pared 5 bases from V and 7 bases from J, leaving 15 bases between. DNA of the CDR3: TGTGCCAGCAGTTGGAGTCCTAAGACTGGCTACACCTTC. Amino acids: CASSWSPKTGYTF.

This rearrangement joins TRBV5-4 to TRBJ1-6; no firm D call. Trimming removed 4 bases at V and 7 bases at J, with 12 bases between. Germline V gene data show CDR1 as SGHNT and CDR2 as YYREEE (reference sequence). The CDR3 contains 14 residues. The CDR3 loop reads CASSHELGNSPLHF. In nucleotides, the CDR3 is TGTGCCAGCAGCCACGAGCTAGGAAATTCACCCCTCCACTTT. The full variable domain, completed using reference TRBV5-4 and TRBJ1-6, is ETGVTQSPTHLIKTRGQQVTLRCSSQSGHNTVSWYQQALGQGPQFIFQYYREEENGRGNFPPRFSGLQFPNYSSELNVNALELDDSALYLCASSHELGNSPLHFGNGTRLTVT.

The rearrangement uses TRBV20-1 and TRBJ2-3; D may be TRBD2 (5 bases). There are 14 residues in the CDR3. The germline CDR1 and CDR2 sequences are DFQATT and SNEGSKA (reference sequence). V dropped 3 bases and J dropped 1 base, with 11 bases sitting between them. The CDR3 sequence: CSASNSEGTDTQYF. CDR3 sequence (DNA): TGCAGTGCTAGTAATTCGGAGGGCACAGATACGCAGTATTTT.

V is TRBV29-1 and J is TRBJ1-1; TRBD1 might be the D (5 bases). The V and J ends lost 7 bases and 1 base respectively, with 7 bases between them. Per germline, CDR1 SQVTM and CDR2 ANQGSEA. The CDR3 runs 11 residues. The CDR3 coding sequence is TGCAGCGCTAGGGGGAACACTGAAGCTTTCTTT. Its protein product is CSARGNTEAFF.

The V call is TRBV7-6, the J call TRBJ2-2; 8 bases agree with TRBD1. Losses at the gene ends were 5 bases for V and 6 bases for J; bases not matched to a gene: 11. The CDR3 consists of 16 residues. CDR1 SGHVS and CDR2 FNYEAQ come from the germline V gene. The CDR3 loop reads CASSHGQGVGSGELFF. CDR3 in DNA: TGTGCCAGCAGCCACGGACAGGGCGTTGGGTCCGGGGAGCTGTTTTTT.

This chain joins TRBV29-1 and TRBJ2-3, with a tentative D call TRBD1 (6 bases). The CDR3 covers 12 residues. Trimming left V 8 bases short and J 2 bases short, with 11 bases between. Per germline, CDR1 SQVTM and CDR2 ANQGSEA. The CDR3 protein is CSPGQNTDTQYF. The CDR3 DNA reads as TGCAGCCCCGGACAGAACACAGATACGCAGTATTTT.

The J gene is TRBJ2-7, the V gene TRBV6-5; no firm D call. Trimming shortened V by 0 bases and J by 2 bases, and 11 bases separated the two germline ends. This CDR3 is 15 amino acids long. Germline V gives CDR1 MNHEY, CDR2 SVGAGI. The chain's CDR3 is CASSYSRVGAYEQYF. The CDR3 region has the DNA TGTGCCAGCAGTTACTCGCGTGTGGGCGCCTACGAGCAGTACTTC.

The V and J genes are TRBV3-1 (or the pseudogene TRBV3-2) and TRBJ1-1; 8 nucleotides line up with TRBD1. Germline CDR1 and CDR2: LGHDT and YNNKEL (reference sequence). This CDR3 has 18 residues. With 2 bases clipped from V and 0 bases from J, the junction kept 11 bases outside the gene matches. CDR3 loop: CASSQNFYGTGLNTEAFF. CDR3 nucleotides: TGTGCCAGCAGCCAAAATTTTTACGGGACAGGTTTGAACACTGAAGCTTTCTTT.